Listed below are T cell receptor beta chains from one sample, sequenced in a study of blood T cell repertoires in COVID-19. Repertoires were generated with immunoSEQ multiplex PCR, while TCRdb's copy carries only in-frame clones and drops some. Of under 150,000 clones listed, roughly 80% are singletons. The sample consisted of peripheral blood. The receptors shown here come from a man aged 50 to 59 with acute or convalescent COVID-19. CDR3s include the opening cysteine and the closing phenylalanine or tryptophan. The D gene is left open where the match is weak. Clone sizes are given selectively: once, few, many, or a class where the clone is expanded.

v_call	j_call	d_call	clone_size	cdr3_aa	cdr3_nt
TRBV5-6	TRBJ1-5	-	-	CASSWGGQPQHF	TGTGCCAGCAGCTGGGGGGGTCAGCCCCAGCATTTT
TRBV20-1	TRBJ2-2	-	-	CSALAQEELFF	TGCAGTGCCCTCGCGCAGGAGGAGCTGTTTTTT
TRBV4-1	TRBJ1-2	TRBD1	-	CASSRDRGSENYGYTF	TGCGCCAGCAGCCGAGACAGGGGGTCCGAAAACTATGGCTACACCTTC
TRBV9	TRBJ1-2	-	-	CASSGGEENYGYTF	TGTGCCAGCAGCGGGGGAGAGGAAAACTATGGCTACACCTTC
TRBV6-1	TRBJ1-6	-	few	CASSESWQGLSPLHF	TGTGCCAGCAGTGAAAGTTGGCAGGGGCTTTCACCCCTCCACTTT
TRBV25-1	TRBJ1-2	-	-	CASSEKSTADTF	TGTGCCAGCAGTGAAAAATCGACAGCTGACACCTTC
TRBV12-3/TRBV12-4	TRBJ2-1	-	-	CASMGGGPEQFF	TGTGCCAGCATGGGAGGGGGGCCTGAGCAGTTCTTC
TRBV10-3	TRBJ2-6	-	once	CAISERGSGANVLTF	TGTGCCATCAGTGAGAGAGGGTCCGGGGCCAACGTCCTGACTTTC
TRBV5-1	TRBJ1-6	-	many	CASSFRGESYNSPLHF	TGCGCCAGCAGCTTCCGGGGAGAATCCTATAATTCACCCCTCCACTTT
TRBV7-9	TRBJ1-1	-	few	CASSLEGVSPEAFF	TGTGCCAGCAGCTTAGAGGGGGTTTCCCCGGAAGCTTTCTTT
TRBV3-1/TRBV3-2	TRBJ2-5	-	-	CASSPGGPETQYF	TGTGCCAGCAGCCCTGGAGGACCAGAGACCCAGTACTTC
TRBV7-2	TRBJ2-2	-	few	CASSLQGRGELFF	TGTGCCAGCAGCTTACAGGGGCGGGGGGAGCTGTTTTTT
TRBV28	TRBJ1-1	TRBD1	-	CASHRGQGAFF	TGTGCCAGCCATAGGGGGCAGGGGGCTTTCTTT
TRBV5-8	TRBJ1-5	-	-	CASSLGAFHQPQHF	TGTGCCAGCAGCCTAGGGGCTTTCCATCAGCCCCAGCATTTT
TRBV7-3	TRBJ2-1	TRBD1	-	CASSPGQGANEQFF	TGTGCCAGCAGCCCAGGACAGGGGGCAAATGAGCAGTTCTTC
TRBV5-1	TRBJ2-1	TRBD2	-	CASSLEVSGRYNEQFF	TGCGCCAGCAGCTTGGAGGTTAGCGGGAGATACAATGAGCAGTTCTTC